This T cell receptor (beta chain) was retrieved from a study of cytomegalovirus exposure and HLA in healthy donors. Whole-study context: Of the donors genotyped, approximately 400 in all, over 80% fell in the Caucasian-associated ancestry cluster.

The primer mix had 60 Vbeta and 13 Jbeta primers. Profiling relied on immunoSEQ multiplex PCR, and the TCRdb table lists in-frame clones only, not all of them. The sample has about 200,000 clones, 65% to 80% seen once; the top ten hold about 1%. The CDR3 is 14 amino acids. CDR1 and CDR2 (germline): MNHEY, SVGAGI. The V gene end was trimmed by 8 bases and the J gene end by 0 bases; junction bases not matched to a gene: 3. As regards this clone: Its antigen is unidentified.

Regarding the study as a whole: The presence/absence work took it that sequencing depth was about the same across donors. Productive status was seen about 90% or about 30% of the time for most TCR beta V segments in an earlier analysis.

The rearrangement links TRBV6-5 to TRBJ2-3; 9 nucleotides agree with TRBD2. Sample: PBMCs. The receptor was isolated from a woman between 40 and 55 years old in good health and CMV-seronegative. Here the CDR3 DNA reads TGTGCCAGCTGGCTAGCGGGAAGCACAGATACGCAGTATTTT. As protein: CASWLAGSTDTQYF.